Below are 13 T cell receptor beta chains sequenced from a single sample in a study of tumor-infiltrating lymphocytes in primary liver carcinoma. TCR beta cDNA was made from around 460 ng total RNA with a constant-region primer. Slightly modified ARM-PCR with three nested multiplex PCR rounds yielded TCR beta libraries. With TRBV1-TRBV30 forward primers and a C-beta reverse primer, the first two PCR rounds were run for approximately 10 cycles each. TCRdb fed the multiplex PCR reads into MiXCR, producing one record per CDR3 protein. The sample gives around 330,000 distinct CDR3 sequences, approximately 58% of which show up once; over 15% is in the top ten. The study extracted blood RNA from unsorted whole blood and also extracted germline DNA. Sequencing used peripheral blood. The source of these receptors is a woman in her twenties or thirties with primary liver carcinoma and hepatitis B virus infection.

This clonotype was counted only a few times. The V call is TRBV30, the J call TRBJ2-7, with 7 bases matching TRBD1. The junction had 5 bases not matched to a gene; V was cut back by 3 bases and J by 9 bases. The CDR3 contains 11 residues. The germline V gene encodes CDR1 GTSNPN and CDR2 SVGIG (reference sequence). In nucleotides, the CDR3 is TGTGCCTGGAGCAGACAGGGAAGGCAGTACTTC. Residues: CAWSRQGRQYF.

Remarks on this clonotype: The junction departs from germline at one end; a sequencing error may be responsible. V usage is TRBV11-2 and J usage is TRBJ1-1; TRBD1 matches at 8 bases. Germline CDR1 is SGHAT and CDR2 is FQNNGV. The CDR3 runs to 16 residues. The CDR3 sequence: CASSSGQVSMNSEAFF. For the CDR3, the DNA is TGTGCCAGCAGTTCGGGACAGGTCTCCATGAACTCTGAAGCTTTCTTT.

The chain recombines TRBV5-6 with TRBJ1-1; D unresolved. Germline V gene sequence: CDR1 SGHDT, CDR2 YYEEEE. Trimming stripped 4 bases from V and 5 bases from J, with 15 bases between. The CDR3 extends over 14 amino acids. CDR3 protein: CASSPAARQTEAFF. The CDR3 nucleotides are TGTGCCAGCAGCCCCGCGGCCAGGCAAACTGAAGCTTTCTTT.

This clonotype was seen a handful of times. The chain carries TRBV6-2 or TRBV6-3 and TRBJ2-7; D might be TRBD1 (6 bases). Germline CDR1 is MNHEY and CDR2 is SVGEGT. V lost 6 bases and J lost 2, with 20 bases in between. The CDR3 is made up of 16 amino acids. As DNA, the CDR3 is TGTGCCAGCAGCTCGGGACCGGGACATCTCGCCTACGAGCAGTACTTC. It is translated as CASSSGPGHLAYEQYF.

The chain combines TRBV6-5 with TRBJ1-1, with D unresolved. CDR1 is MNHEY and CDR2 is SVGAGI in the germline V gene. The CDR3 has 13 amino acids. With 9 bases removed from V and 8 bases from J, the gap between germline ends came to 19 bases. The CDR3 loop is CASSDSRSSEAFF. For the CDR3, the DNA is TGTGCCAGTAGTGACTCGCGGTCATCAGAAGCTTTCTTT.

This clonotype came up once. The chain joins TRBV7-9 to TRBJ2-7; a possible D gene is TRBD1 (5 bases). The CDR3 runs to 14 residues. Trimming left V 2 bases short and J 0 bases short, with 8 bases between. CDR1 SEHNR and CDR2 FQNEAQ come from the germline V gene (reference sequence). As DNA, the CDR3 is TGTGCCAGCAGCTTATTAGGGGACTCCTACGAGCAGTACTTC. It yields the protein CASSLLGDSYEQYF.

As concerns this clonotype: It may be a read error: a sequence one base away is much more abundant. The chain employs TRBV29-1 and TRBJ1-2; D not resolved. CDR3 length: 12 residues. Germline CDR1 reads SQVTM; CDR2 reads ANQGSEA. The CDR3 protein is CNVESIKDGYTF. The CDR3 DNA reads TGCAACGTTGAGTCGATTAAGGACGGCTACACCTTC.

The V gene is TRBV7-2, the J gene TRBJ2-1; 9 bases line up with TRBD1. The germline V gene encodes CDR1 SGHTA and CDR2 FQGNSA. This CDR3 is 15 amino acids long. Trimming took 4 bases from V and 7 from J; bases not matched to a gene: 8. The CDR3 here is CASSYTVGQGNEQFF. For the CDR3, the DNA is TGTGCCAGCAGCTATACGGTGGGACAGGGAAATGAGCAGTTCTTC.

V is TRBV28 and J is TRBJ2-6; D ambiguous. CDR1 is MDHEN and CDR2 is SYDVKM in the germline V gene. Trimming cost V 5 bases and J 0 bases, with 23 bases left between them. There are 20 residues in the CDR3. The CDR3 region has the DNA TGTGCCAGCAGTACCCCCCCGGCAGGTGATGGCCACTCTGGGGCCAACGTCCTGACTTTC. It is translated as CASSTPPAGDGHSGANVLTF.

Worth noting for this clonotype: A clone one base away is much larger, so this may be a read error. As the CDR3 is not closed by the conserved phenylalanine or tryptophan, this likely results from a read error. The chain recombines TRBV4-1 with TRBJ2-3, with D possibly being TRBD1 (6 bases). CDR1 and CDR2 from the germline V gene are MGHRA and YSYEKL. There are 12 residues in the CDR3. V shed 5 bases and J shed 5 bases, with 8 bases lying between them. CDR3 in amino acids: CASSLGGDTQYS. The CDR3 nucleotides read TGCGCCAGCAGCTTAGGGGGAGATACGCAGTATTCT.

The gene calls are TRBV11-2 and TRBJ1-6; no clear D. The CDR3 totals 15 residues. Germline CDR1 SGHAT, CDR2 FQNNGV. V lost 4 bases and J lost 10, with 17 bases in between. CDR3 bases: TGTGCCAGCAGCTGGATGTGTGCGTTGGGCTCACCCCTCCACTTT. Residues: CASSWMCALGSPLHF.

A word on this clonotype: A much bigger clone sits one base away, suggesting this may be a read error. The rearrangement joins TRBV6-6 to TRBJ1-1, with D uncertain. The CDR3 contains 15 residues. The germline gives CDR1 MNHNY, CDR2 SVGAGI (reference sequence). The V end lost 8 bases, the J end lost 5 bases, and 21 bases lay between the germline ends. In DNA form, the CDR3 reads TGTGCCAGCCTCAACGAGGTGGCCTGGGTTACTGAAGCTTTCTTT. Its translation: CASLNEVAWVTEAFF.

In regard to this clonotype: The junction and the germline gene differ at one end; a read error may be behind it. The rearrangement uses TRBV11-2 and TRBJ1-3; D not resolved. Germline CDR1 reads SGHAT; CDR2 reads FQNNGV. The CDR3 covers 14 residues. The CDR3 DNA reads as TGTGCCAGCAGTTTGTATCTGTCGTCGAACACCATAGATTTT. Translating it yields CASSLYLSSNTIDF.